The T cell receptor (beta chain) under discussion was sequenced for a study of blood T cell repertoires in COVID-19. Authors' data handling: By means of reference gene primer amplification, nucleated cell counts were estimated. Clones were read by immunoSEQ multiplex PCR, and TCRdb kept only the in-frame ones, dropping some. That table is the source of V, J and clone size, and D and trimming were worked out from the DNA. This sample has approximately 50,000 clones, with around 80% found just once. This clone was seen just once. CDR3 length equals 13 residues. The J segment lost 7 bases and the V segment lost 4 bases, leaving 6 bases of the junction unmatched. Germline CDR1 and CDR2: LNHNV and YYDKDF (reference sequence).

Material for sequencing was peripheral blood. The rearrangement uses TRBV15 and TRBJ2-7, with TRBD2 matching over 8 bases. The TCR originated in a human donor in a cohort sampled during active COVID-19. For the CDR3, the DNA is TGTGCCACCAGCATCTCGGGGGGGCGAGAGCAGTACTTC. Translating gives CATSISGGREQYF.